The 30 T cell receptor beta chains presented below share a single source sample, sequenced in a study of PD-1 blockade in classical Hodgkin lymphoma. Clones were read by immunoSEQ multiplex PCR, and TCRdb kept only the in-frame ones, dropping some. The sample has approximately 19,000 clones, over 65% seen once; the top ten hold 40% to 45%. Patients all relapsed after autologous stem cell transplantation, and there was variation in brentuximab vedotin exposure. The sample in question was peripheral blood mononuclear cells (PBMCs), obtained before the second cycle of nivolumab. These receptors all come from a human donor with classical Hodgkin lymphoma.

The V gene is TRBV4-3, the J gene TRBJ1-2; D perhaps matches TRBD1 (6 bases). Germline CDR1 is LGHNA and CDR2 is YSLEER. V lost 1 base and J lost 4, with 19 bases in between. The CDR3 spans 17 residues. CDR3 nucleotides: TGCGCCAGCAGCCAAGCCCCCGGGACACAAAATCCCTATGGCTACACCTTC. Residues: CASSQAPGTQNPYGYTF.

V usage is TRBV19 and J usage is TRBJ1-1; no definite D call. CDR3 length: 13 amino acids. Germline V gives CDR1 LNHDA, CDR2 SQIVND (reference sequence). Trimming cost V 5 bases and J 6 bases, with 13 bases left between them. In DNA, the CDR3 is TGTGCCAGTAGTCGCACAGATCAATCTGAAGCTTTCTTT. Translated, it gives CASSRTDQSEAFF. Filled out from reference TRBV19 and TRBJ1-1, the complete variable domain reads DGGITQSPKYLFRKEGQNVTLSCEQNLNHDAMYWYRQDPGQGLRLIYYSQIVNDFQKGDIAEGYSVSREKKESFPLTVTSAQKNPTAFYLCASSRTDQSEAFFGQGTRLTVV.

The genes are TRBV30 and TRBJ2-1; 7 nucleotides line up with TRBD1. The junction had 3 bases not matched to a gene; V was cut back by 8 bases and J by 5 bases. The CDR3 runs 11 residues. Looked up from germline, CDR1 is GTSNPN and CDR2 is SVGIG (reference sequence). The CDR3 loop reads CAGGQNNEQFF. CDR3 DNA sequence: TGTGCCGGGGGACAGAACAATGAGCAGTTCTTC.

CDR3 region: CASSRDLVNTEAFF. CDR3 nucleotide sequence: TGTGCCAGCAGCAGGGACCTAGTTAACACTGAAGCTTTCTTT. The V gene is TRBV9, the J gene TRBJ1-1, with D maybe TRBD1 (5 bases). The CDR3 is 14 amino acids. CDR1 and CDR2 (germline): SGDLS, YYNGEE. V was clipped by 4 bases and J by 2 bases, with 12 bases between them.

J is TRBJ1-4 and V is TRBV6-6, with TRBD1 identical over 8 bases. Germline V gene sequence: CDR1 MNHNY, CDR2 SVGAGI (reference sequence). With V trimmed by 6 bases and J by 6 bases, 9 bases remained unmatched. There are 15 residues in the CDR3. For the CDR3, the DNA is TGTGCCAGCAGCTTAATTCCGGGACAGGATGAAAAACTGTTTTTT. Its translation: CASSLIPGQDEKLFF.

The chain couples TRBV2 to TRBJ2-7; D may be TRBD1 or TRBD2 (5 bases each). Per the germline V gene, CDR1 is SNHLY and CDR2 is FYNNEI. V lost 3 bases, J lost 0 bases, and 9 bases lay in between. This CDR3 contains 14 residues. The CDR3 protein is CASSDRGPSYEQYF. As DNA, the CDR3 is TGTGCCAGCAGTGACCGGGGCCCCTCCTACGAGCAGTACTTC.

The chain joins TRBV7-9 to TRBJ1-2, with 7 bases that match TRBD1. The CDR3 spans 15 residues. J gave up 8 bases and V 1 base, and 10 bases lay outside the gene matches. Germline lookup yields CDR1 SEHNR and CDR2 FQNEAQ (reference sequence). The CDR3 bases are TGTGCCAGCAGCTTAGGCTCCACAGGGGTTGGCGGCTACACCTTC. This sequence encodes CASSLGSTGVGGYTF.

J is TRBJ2-7 and V is TRBV19; D is unresolved. CDR1 is LNHDA, CDR2 SQIVND, per germline (reference sequence). This CDR3 comprises 12 residues. Deletions cut 7 bases from V and 2 bases from J, with 9 bases between. The CDR3 is CASIGPTYEQYF. For the CDR3, the DNA is TGTGCCAGTATCGGTCCAACCTACGAGCAGTACTTC.

This chain connects TRBV2 to TRBJ1-5; D is ambiguous. Germline V gene lookup returns CDR1 SNHLY and CDR2 FYNNEI. V was trimmed by 7 bases and J by 0 bases, leaving 7 bases between them. The CDR3 sequence is 13 residues long. The CDR3 protein is CASKANSNQPQHF. CDR3 bases: TGTGCCAGCAAGGCTAATAGCAATCAGCCCCAGCATTTT.

This clone was seen a few times. The chain joins TRBV29-1 to TRBJ2-7; D uncertain. Germline V gene sequence: CDR1 SQVTM, CDR2 ANQGSEA. The V end lost 4 bases, the J end lost 3 bases, and 4 bases lay between the germline ends. The CDR3 loop spans 10 amino acids. In DNA, the CDR3 is TGCAGCGTTGGACACTACGAGCAGTACTTC. Translating it yields CSVGHYEQYF.

The rearrangement joins TRBV5-4 to TRBJ1-1; D is possibly TRBD1 (6 bases). CDR1 SGHNT and CDR2 YYREEE come from the germline V gene (reference sequence). V was shortened by 0 bases and J by 11 bases, with 11 bases between the two germline ends. The CDR3 sequence is 12 residues long. Written as DNA, the CDR3 is TGTGCCAGCAGCTTGGGGGGGCCCGGGGCTTTCTTT. Translated: CASSLGGPGAFF.

J is TRBJ1-2 and V is TRBV2, with 9 nucleotides matching TRBD1. CDR3 size: 15 residues. From germline, CDR1 is SNHLY and CDR2 FYNNEI. Trimming removed 2 bases from V and 6 bases from J; junction bases left unmatched: 7. CDR3 DNA sequence: TGTGCCAGCAGTGAATCTGGACAGGGGTTCAATGGCTACACCTTC. Protein product: CASSESGQGFNGYTF.

The chain links TRBV25-1 to TRBJ2-7; weak D call: TRBD2 (6 bases). There are 14 residues in the CDR3. Trimming stripped 6 bases from V and 0 bases from J, with 12 bases between. CDR1 and CDR2 (germline): MGHDK, SYGVNS. CDR3 nucleotides: TGTGCCAGCAGCGACCCGGGACTCTCCTACGAGCAGTACTTC. It encodes CASSDPGLSYEQYF.

The chain carries TRBV7-2 and TRBJ1-1, with D perhaps matching TRBD1 (5 bases). CDR1 and CDR2 (germline): SGHTA, FQGNSA. Deletions cut 4 bases from V and 4 bases from J, with 10 bases between. The CDR3 covers 13 residues. The CDR3 is CASSWSGRTEAFF. The CDR3 DNA follows: TGTGCCAGCAGCTGGTCGGGACGCACTGAAGCTTTCTTT.

This chain uses TRBV5-4 with TRBJ1-1; D not resolved. This CDR3 comprises 13 residues. V lost 2 bases, J lost 1 base, and 6 bases lay in between. Germline CDR1 is SGHNT and CDR2 is YYREEE (reference sequence). Here the CDR3 DNA reads TGTGCCAGCAGCTTTAGGGAGAACACTGAAGCTTTCTTT. Translated, it gives CASSFRENTEAFF. Using reference TRBV5-4 and TRBJ1-1 for the parts outside the CDR3, the full variable domain is ETGVTQSPTHLIKTRGQQVTLRCSSQSGHNTVSWYQQALGQGPQFIFQYYREEENGRGNFPPRFSGLQFPNYSSELNVNALELDDSALYLCASSFRENTEAFFGQGTRLTVV.

V usage is TRBV18 and J usage is TRBJ2-7; D tentatively reads TRBD1 or TRBD2 (5 bases each). The CDR3 is 13 amino acids. V was cut by 4 bases and J by 7 bases, with 14 bases left in between. CDR1 and CDR2 from the germline V gene are KGHSH and LQKENI. The CDR3 region is CASSRGSSTEQYF. The CDR3 coding sequence is TGTGCCAGCTCACGGGGGTCTAGTACGGAGCAGTACTTC. Complete variable domain (other parts from reference TRBV18 and TRBJ2-7): NAGVMQNPRHLVRRRGQEARLRCSPMKGHSHVYWYRQLPEEGLKFMVYLQKENIIDESGMPKERFSAEFPKEGPSILRIQQVVRGDSAAYFCASSRGSSTEQYFGPGTRLTVT.

The chain combines TRBV5-1 with TRBJ2-3; 7 bases are a match to TRBD2. The CDR3 covers 15 residues. Germline CDR1 is SGHRS and CDR2 is YFSETQ. The ends lost 0 bases at V and 4 bases at J; junction bases unmatched: 5. The CDR3 here is CASSLVGLKPDTQYF. Written as DNA, the CDR3 is TGCGCCAGCAGCTTGGTGGGACTAAAGCCAGATACGCAGTATTTT.

The CDR3 nucleotides read TGTGCCAGCAGTGAAGGGGATCCGCAGTATTTT. Amino acid sequence: CASSEGDPQYF. This chain joins TRBV25-1 and TRBJ2-3; D is uncertain. Trimming left V 2 bases short and J 10 bases short, with 7 bases between. From germline, CDR1 is MGHDK and CDR2 SYGVNS. The CDR3 totals 11 residues.

The CDR3 DNA is TGTGCCAGCAGCGTGGCGGGAGAAGTGGGTACGCAGTATTTT. It codes for CASSVAGEVGTQYF. The V call is TRBV9, the J call TRBJ2-3, with 7 bases identical to TRBD2. Per germline, CDR1 SGDLS and CDR2 YYNGEE. This CDR3 spans 14 amino acids. V was pared by 2 bases and J by 8 bases, with 8 bases of the junction left unmatched. Drawing the rest from reference TRBV9 and TRBJ2-3, the complete variable domain is DSGVTQTPKHLITATGQRVTLRCSPRSGDLSVYWYQQSLDQGLQFLIQYYNGEERAKGNILERFSAQQFPDLHSELNLSSLELGDSALYFCASSVAGEVGTQYFGPGTRLTVL.

The genes are TRBV9 and TRBJ1-3, with TRBD1 identical over 10 bases. Looked up from germline, CDR1 is SGDLS and CDR2 is YYNGEE. The CDR3 length is 17 residues. V shed 0 bases, J shed 4 bases, and the junction held 7 bases outside the gene matches. The CDR3 spells CASSVARQGAVGNTIYF. CDR3 bases: TGTGCCAGCAGCGTAGCTCGACAGGGGGCCGTAGGAAACACCATATATTTT. The variable domain in full, with the rest retrieved from reference TRBV9 and TRBJ1-3, is DSGVTQTPKHLITATGQRVTLRCSPRSGDLSVYWYQQSLDQGLQFLIQYYNGEERAKGNILERFSAQQFPDLHSELNLSSLELGDSALYFCASSVARQGAVGNTIYFGEGSWLTVV.

This chain uses TRBV23-1 with TRBJ1-2, with D possibly TRBD1 on 5 matching bases. TRBV23-1 is treated as an ORF (open reading frame) with a function not yet certain. The CDR3 loop spans 14 amino acids. Trimming shortened V by 3 bases and J by 8 bases, and 16 bases separated the two germline ends. CDR3 region: CASSHPKGERGYTF. The CDR3 nucleotides are TGCGCCAGCAGTCACCCGAAAGGGGAAAGAGGCTACACCTTC.

V usage is TRBV30 and J usage is TRBJ1-2; 9 nucleotides line up with TRBD1. Germline V gives CDR1 GTSNPN, CDR2 SVGIG (reference sequence). The length of the CDR3 is 14 residues. V shed 2 bases, J shed 7 bases, and the junction held 8 bases outside the gene matches. The CDR3 reads CAWSPRDRDLGYTF. The CDR3 coding sequence is TGTGCCTGGAGTCCCCGGGACAGGGATCTTGGCTACACCTTC.

The chain couples TRBV19 to TRBJ1-2; D unresolved. V was cut by 2 bases and J by 6 bases, with 10 bases left in between. The CDR3 loop spans 13 amino acids. CDR1 is LNHDA, CDR2 SQIVND, per germline (reference sequence). CDR3 DNA sequence: TGTGCCAGTAGTATAAGTGGAGTAGATGGCTACACCTTC. This sequence encodes CASSISGVDGYTF.

The V gene is TRBV5-1, the J gene TRBJ2-2; 10 bases are a match to TRBD1. The CDR3 has 15 amino acids. Germline CDR1 and CDR2: SGHRS and YFSETQ. The V gene end was trimmed by 9 bases and the J gene end by 5 bases; junction bases not matched to a gene: 10. The CDR3 reads CATRDWTGGTGELFF. The DNA for the CDR3 is TGCGCCACCCGGGATTGGACAGGGGGGACCGGGGAGCTGTTTTTT.

The chain couples TRBV18 to TRBJ2-3; perhaps D is TRBD1 or TRBD2 (5 bases each). Trimming cost V 3 bases and J 4 bases, with 14 bases left between them. The CDR3 spans 15 residues. CDR1 and CDR2 (germline): KGHSH, LQKENI. For the CDR3, the DNA is TGTGCCAGCTCACCCTCCGGGGCCGTCCCAGATACGCAGTATTTT. Translation: CASSPSGAVPDTQYF.

The chain employs TRBV5-1 and TRBJ2-7; D gene ambiguous. The germline V gene has CDR1 SGHRS and CDR2 YFSETQ. This CDR3 has 14 residues. Trimming took off 0 bases at V and 2 bases at J, with 9 bases between the two ends. The CDR3 is CASSLVPIAYEQYF. For the CDR3, the DNA is TGCGCCAGCAGCTTGGTCCCCATCGCCTACGAGCAGTACTTC.

The chain combines TRBV5-6 with TRBJ1-2; 7 bases align to TRBD1. Germline V gene lookup returns CDR1 SGHDT and CDR2 YYEEEE. The CDR3 loop spans 15 amino acids. The trim removed 2 bases at V and 2 bases at J, leaving 6 bases unmatched. The CDR3 region is CASSFPGTVNYGYTF. The CDR3 nucleotides are TGTGCCAGCAGCTTTCCCGGGACAGTCAACTATGGCTACACCTTC.

The chain is built from TRBV19 and TRBJ2-1; D not certain. V was cut by 5 bases and J by 0 bases, with 2 bases left in between. Germline V lookup: CDR1 LNHDA, CDR2 SQIVND (reference sequence). The CDR3 contains 12 residues. In DNA form, the CDR3 reads TGTGCCAGTAGTCCCTCCTACAATGAGCAGTTCTTC. This encodes CASSPSYNEQFF.

This clone occurred once. This chain links TRBV2 with TRBJ2-5, with no clear D. Gene TRBJ2-7 matches the end of the DNA better, so the J call may be wrong. CDR1 is SNHLY, CDR2 FYNNEI, per germline. The CDR3 runs 14 residues. CDR3 nucleotide sequence: TGTGCCAGCAGTCGCCTTTCGGACTCCTACGAGCAGTACTTC. Translated, it gives CASSRLSDSYEQYF.

A single count supports this clone. This sequence joins TRBV6-1 and TRBJ1-1; D is unresolved. V lost 6 bases and J 4 bases, leaving 15 bases between the germline ends. The CDR3 has 14 amino acids. Per germline, CDR1 MNHNS and CDR2 SASEGT. The CDR3 coding sequence is TGTGCCAGCAGCACTAACGGGTTTGGCACTGAAGCTTTCTTT. As protein: CASSTNGFGTEAFF.